This T cell receptor (beta chain) was identified in a study of T-cell memory formation after mild COVID-19. The study's findings and limits: Confirmation was lacking for SARS-CoV-2 specificity of second-wave clones that peaked on day 37.

This clonotype was found a few times. Its antigen is undetermined. TCRdb called the 5' RACE reads again in MiXCR, with one record for every CDR3 protein. The sample records more than 450,000 distinct CDR3 sequences, roughly 18% being singletons. Germline V gene lookup returns CDR1 SGHRS and CDR2 YFSETQ. Trimming shortened V by 4 bases and J by 5 bases, and 15 bases separated the two germline ends. CDR3 length: 14 amino acids. The TCR sequence derives from an adult woman who had mild COVID-19 (a few samples of this study predate the infection). Cell type and time point are not known. The chain recombines TRBV5-1 with TRBJ2-5; D call uncertain. The sequencing sample was made of PBMCs or a T cell subset sorted from them (not recorded which). CDR3 nucleotide sequence: TGCGCCAGCAGCCCCAGACCTATATGGGAGACCCAGTACTTC. Residues: CASSPRPIWETQYF. The variable domain in full, with the rest retrieved from reference TRBV5-1 and TRBJ2-5, is KAGVTQTPRYLIKTRGQQVTLSCSPISGHRSVSWYQQTPGQGLQFLFEYFSETQRNKGNFPGRFSGRQFSNSRSEMNVSTLELGDSALYLCASSPRPIWETQYFGPGTRLLVL.